What follows describes a single TCR beta chain. The data derive from a study of blood T cells in healthy people across ages. Next came a second PCR, run for about 6 to 12 cycles, which used a sample-barcoded 5' primer along with a J-beta primer mix. TCRdb called the 5' RACE reads again in MiXCR, with one record for every CDR3 protein. The sample shows about 1.6 million distinct CDR3 sequences, roughly a third of them seen only once. This CDR3 comprises 16 residues. V lost 5 bases, J lost 4 bases, and 9 bases stayed unmatched. Per germline, CDR1 SEHNR and CDR2 FQNEAQ (reference sequence). Sample: blood. The J gene is TRBJ1-4, the V gene TRBV7-9; TRBD1 agrees at 8 bases. The TCR comes from a woman in her thirties in good health. The CDR3 nucleotides are TGTGCCAGCAGCCGGATCGGACAGGGAGGTAATGAAAAACTGTTTTTT. Amino acids: CASSRIGQGGNEKLFF.